The T cell receptor (beta chain) under discussion was sequenced for a study of STAT5B mutations in CD4+ large granular lymphocyte leukemia. Sequencing was performed with immunoSEQ multiplex PCR; in TCRdb, only in-frame clones are kept and a portion is missing. Altogether under 25,000 clones are present, 74% being singletons, with the ten largest covering about a tenth. The germline gives CDR1 MNHNS, CDR2 SASEGT. The CDR3 length is 14 residues. The ends were cut back, 1 base at V and 7 bases at J, with 11 bases in the middle. Sequenced: CD4+ T cells from blood buffy coats. This chain links TRBV6-1 with TRBJ1-5, with D unresolved. The source is a human donor in good health. CDR3 coding DNA: TGTGCCAGCAGTGAAGGGCGGGCGGGACAGCCCCAGCATTTT. It is translated as CASSEGRAGQPQHF.